This T cell receptor (beta chain) was sequenced in a study of cytomegalovirus exposure and HLA in healthy donors. Study results and caveats: The study labeled 180 or so TCR beta chains cytomegalovirus-associated. The classifier reportedly diagnosed cytomegalovirus status with high sensitivity and specificity.

The CDR3 extends over 17 amino acids. The study ran its PCR with 60 Vbeta and 13 Jbeta primers. The method was immunoSEQ multiplex PCR; TCRdb's version includes in-frame clones alone and lacks a portion of them. The sample carries about 130,000 clones, less than 85% recorded once. A word on this clone: Its antigen is unknown.

This receptor was obtained from a man in his forties or fifties in good health and CMV-seronegative. The chain is built from TRBV1 and TRBJ2-5; TRBD2 is the table's D call, not checked against the DNA. TRBV1 is a recognized pseudogene. Material: PBMCs. CDR3 nucleotides: TGCACCAGCAGCCAACTAGGGAGGGCTCTAGCAAGAGAGACCCAGTACTTC. This sequence encodes CTSSQLGRALARETQYF.